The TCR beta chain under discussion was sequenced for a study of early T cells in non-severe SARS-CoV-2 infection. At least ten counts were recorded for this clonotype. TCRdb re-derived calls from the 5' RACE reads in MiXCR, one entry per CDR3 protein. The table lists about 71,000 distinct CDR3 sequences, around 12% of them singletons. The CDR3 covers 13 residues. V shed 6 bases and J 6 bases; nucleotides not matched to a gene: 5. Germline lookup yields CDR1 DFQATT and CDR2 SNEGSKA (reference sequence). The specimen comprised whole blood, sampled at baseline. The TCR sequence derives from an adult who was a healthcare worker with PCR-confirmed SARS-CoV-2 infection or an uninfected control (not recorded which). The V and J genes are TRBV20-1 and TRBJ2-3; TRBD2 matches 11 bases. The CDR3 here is CSARLAGLDTQYF. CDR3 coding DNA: TGCAGTGCCAGACTAGCGGGGTTGGATACGCAGTATTTT.